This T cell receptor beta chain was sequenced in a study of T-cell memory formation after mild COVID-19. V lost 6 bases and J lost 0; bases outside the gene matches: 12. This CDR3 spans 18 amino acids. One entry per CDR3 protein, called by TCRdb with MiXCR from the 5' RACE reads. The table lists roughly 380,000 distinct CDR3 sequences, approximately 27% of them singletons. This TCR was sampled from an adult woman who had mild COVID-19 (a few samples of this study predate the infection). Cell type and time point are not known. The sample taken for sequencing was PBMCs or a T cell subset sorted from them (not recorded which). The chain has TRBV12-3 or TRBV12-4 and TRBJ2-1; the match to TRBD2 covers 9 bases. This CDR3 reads CASSLRGLAGTSYNEQFF. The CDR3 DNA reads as TGTGCCAGCAGCCTAAGGGGGCTAGCGGGGACCTCCTACAATGAGCAGTTCTTC.